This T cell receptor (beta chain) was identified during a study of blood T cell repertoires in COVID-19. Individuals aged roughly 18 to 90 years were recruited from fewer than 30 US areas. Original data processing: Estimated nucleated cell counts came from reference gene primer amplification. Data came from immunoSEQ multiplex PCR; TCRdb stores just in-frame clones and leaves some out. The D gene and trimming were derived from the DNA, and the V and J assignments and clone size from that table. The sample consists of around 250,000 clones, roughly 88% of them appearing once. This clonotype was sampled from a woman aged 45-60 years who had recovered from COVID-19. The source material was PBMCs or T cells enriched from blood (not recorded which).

CDR3 protein: CASRSSGGSYEQYF. CDR3 in DNA: TGTGCCAGCAGATCGTCAGGGGGCAGCTACGAGCAGTACTTC. This chain connects TRBV6-5 to TRBJ2-7; 8 nucleotides match TRBD1. V was pared by 6 bases and J by 3 bases, with 7 bases of the junction left unmatched. The CDR3 length is 14 residues. Germline V gene data show CDR1 as MNHEY and CDR2 as SVGAGI.